A selection of T cell receptor beta chains follows, all from one sample in a study of blood T cell repertoires in COVID-19. Here immunoSEQ multiplex PCR was the method, and the copy in TCRdb shows in-frame clones only, minus some. The data contain 200,000 or so clones, 84% of them seen just once; the ten biggest clones take up around 5.5%. The sample taken for sequencing was peripheral blood. The receptors originated from an older woman who had recovered from COVID-19. Each CDR3 is given with its conserved first and last residue. Each record gives: D gene, V gene, J gene, clone size, CDR3 protein, CDR3 DNA. The D gene is left open where the match is weak. Rows may omit the clone size; those that give it use once, few, many or a size class.

d_call: TRBD1
v_call: TRBV19
j_call: TRBJ2-1
clone_size: NA
cdr3_aa: CASSIVRGGDNEQFF
cdr3_nt: TGTGCCAGTAGTATAGTCCGAGGGGGCGACAATGAGCAGTTCTTC

d_call: NA
v_call: TRBV18
j_call: TRBJ1-1
clone_size: NA
cdr3_aa: CASSSSSQNEAFF
cdr3_nt: TGTGCCAGCTCATCATCCTCCCAGAATGAAGCTTTCTTT

d_call: NA
v_call: TRBV6-5
j_call: TRBJ1-2
clone_size: NA
cdr3_aa: CASRTLGINYGYTF
cdr3_nt: TGTGCCAGCAGAACCTTGGGCATTAACTATGGCTACACCTTC

d_call: TRBD2
v_call: TRBV19
j_call: TRBJ2-6
clone_size: NA
cdr3_aa: CASSPGIAGDLSGANVLTF
cdr3_nt: TGTGCCAGTAGTCCGGGTATAGCGGGGGATCTCTCTGGGGCCAACGTCCTGACTTTC

d_call: NA
v_call: TRBV2
j_call: TRBJ1-2
clone_size: NA
cdr3_aa: CASMAGANYGYTF
cdr3_nt: TGTGCCAGCATGGCAGGGGCTAACTATGGCTACACCTTC

d_call: NA
v_call: TRBV5-6
j_call: TRBJ1-2
clone_size: once
cdr3_aa: CASSFNRAPNYGYTF
cdr3_nt: TGTGCCAGCAGCTTTAACAGGGCCCCTAACTATGGCTACACCTTC

d_call: NA
v_call: TRBV2
j_call: TRBJ2-5
clone_size: NA
cdr3_aa: CASAGRSQETQYF
cdr3_nt: TGTGCCAGCGCAGGGAGGTCCCAAGAGACCCAGTACTTC

d_call: TRBD2
v_call: TRBV4-2
j_call: TRBJ2-1
clone_size: NA
cdr3_aa: CASSRYSGGEYNEQFF
cdr3_nt: TGTGCCAGCAGCCGGTATAGCGGGGGAGAGTACAATGAGCAGTTCTTC

d_call: TRBD1
v_call: TRBV5-8
j_call: TRBJ1-6
clone_size: few
cdr3_aa: CASSWAGGLSPLHF
cdr3_nt: TGTGCCAGCAGCTGGGCAGGGGGCCTTTCACCCCTCCACTTT

d_call: TRBD1
v_call: TRBV19
j_call: TRBJ1-5
clone_size: NA
cdr3_aa: CASSYRGLQPQHF
cdr3_nt: TGTGCCAGTAGTTACAGGGGGCTTCAGCCCCAGCATTTT

d_call: NA
v_call: TRBV2
j_call: TRBJ2-3
clone_size: NA
cdr3_aa: CASSGRVRTDTQYF
cdr3_nt: TGTGCCAGCAGTGGACGGGTTCGCACAGATACGCAGTATTTT

d_call: TRBD1
v_call: TRBV18
j_call: TRBJ1-2
clone_size: NA
cdr3_aa: CASSPLSGTDVNYGYTF
cdr3_nt: TGTGCCAGCTCACCACTATCTGGGACAGATGTTAACTATGGCTACACCTTC

d_call: TRBD1
v_call: TRBV7-9
j_call: TRBJ2-7
clone_size: NA
cdr3_aa: CASSRGDRDEQYF
cdr3_nt: TGTGCCAGCAGCCGAGGGGACAGGGACGAGCAGTACTTC

d_call: NA
v_call: TRBV5-1
j_call: TRBJ2-3
clone_size: NA
cdr3_aa: CASRLDYRTDTQYF
cdr3_nt: TGCGCCAGCAGATTGGACTACCGCACAGATACGCAGTATTTT

d_call: NA
v_call: TRBV15
j_call: TRBJ1-2
clone_size: NA
cdr3_aa: CATSRGGQNYGYTF
cdr3_nt: TGTGCCACCAGCAGGGGAGGTCAGAACTATGGCTACACCTTC

d_call: TRBD2
v_call: TRBV9
j_call: TRBJ2-3
clone_size: NA
cdr3_aa: CASSSSGGHINTQYF
cdr3_nt: TGTGCCAGCAGCTCGAGCGGGGGGCACATAAATACGCAGTATTTT

d_call: NA
v_call: TRBV2
j_call: TRBJ2-6
clone_size: NA
cdr3_aa: CASRTFTGPGANVLTF
cdr3_nt: TGTGCCAGCAGGACCTTTACAGGGCCTGGGGCCAACGTCCTGACTTTC

d_call: NA
v_call: TRBV5-1
j_call: TRBJ2-1
clone_size: NA
cdr3_aa: CASSLLAGNEQFF
cdr3_nt: TGCGCCAGCAGCTTACTAGCCGGGAATGAGCAGTTCTTC

d_call: NA
v_call: TRBV5-4
j_call: TRBJ1-1
clone_size: NA
cdr3_aa: CASSLEEAGTEAFF
cdr3_nt: TGTGCCAGCAGCTTGGAGGAGGCGGGGACTGAAGCTTTCTTT

d_call: TRBD1
v_call: TRBV18
j_call: TRBJ1-2
clone_size: NA
cdr3_aa: CASSPRTGSNYGYTF
cdr3_nt: TGTGCCAGCTCACCCCGGACAGGATCTAACTATGGCTACACCTTC

d_call: TRBD1
v_call: TRBV7-9
j_call: TRBJ1-5
clone_size: NA
cdr3_aa: CASGQGGQPQHF
cdr3_nt: TGTGCCAGCGGACAGGGTGGTCAGCCCCAGCATTTT

d_call: NA
v_call: TRBV6-1
j_call: TRBJ1-2
clone_size: NA
cdr3_aa: CASSEFMGTNYGYTF
cdr3_nt: TGTGCCAGCAGTGAATTTATGGGGACAAATTATGGCTACACCTTC

d_call: NA
v_call: TRBV7-6
j_call: TRBJ1-1
clone_size: NA
cdr3_aa: CASSLMKGVMNTEAFF
cdr3_nt: TGTGCCAGCAGCTTAATGAAAGGGGTGATGAACACTGAAGCTTTCTTT

d_call: NA
v_call: TRBV7-3
j_call: TRBJ2-3
clone_size: once
cdr3_aa: CASSLRGQSTDTQYF
cdr3_nt: TGTGCCAGCAGCTTAAGAGGGCAGAGCACAGATACGCAGTATTTT

d_call: TRBD2
v_call: TRBV18
j_call: TRBJ2-3
clone_size: NA
cdr3_aa: CASSPTRLLAGGTDTQYF
cdr3_nt: TGTGCCAGCTCACCAACCAGGCTACTAGCGGGGGGCACAGATACGCAGTATTTT

d_call: NA
v_call: TRBV30
j_call: TRBJ1-5
clone_size: NA
cdr3_aa: CAWSAVLGQPQHF
cdr3_nt: TGTGCCTGGAGTGCCGTTCTCGGGCAGCCCCAGCATTTT

d_call: TRBD2
v_call: TRBV10-3
j_call: TRBJ2-1
clone_size: NA
cdr3_aa: CAISGSSGLYNEQFF
cdr3_nt: TGTGCCATCAGTGGTTCTAGCGGCCTTTACAATGAGCAGTTCTTC

d_call: NA
v_call: TRBV11-2
j_call: TRBJ1-6
clone_size: NA
cdr3_aa: CASSSPRRQSYNSPLHF
cdr3_nt: TGTGCCAGCAGCTCTCCCCGAAGACAGTCCTATAATTCACCCCTCCACTTT

d_call: TRBD1
v_call: TRBV7-9
j_call: TRBJ2-7
clone_size: NA
cdr3_aa: CASSLGQGDTYEQYF
cdr3_nt: TGTGCCAGCAGCTTAGGACAGGGAGATACCTACGAGCAGTACTTC

d_call: NA
v_call: TRBV30
j_call: TRBJ1-1
clone_size: NA
cdr3_aa: CAWSAFRGNTEAFF
cdr3_nt: TGTGCCTGGAGTGCCTTCAGGGGTAACACTGAAGCTTTCTTT

d_call: TRBD2
v_call: TRBV4-1
j_call: TRBJ2-1
clone_size: NA
cdr3_aa: CASSLRPGELAGNNEQFF
cdr3_nt: TGCGCCAGCAGCCTGAGACCGGGGGAACTAGCGGGGAACAATGAGCAGTTCTTC